This T cell receptor beta chain originates from a study of response to subunit inactivated influenza vaccine. General study findings and limits: It was suggested by the authors that few new T cells are recruited by each seasonal influenza vaccination.

Only a few counts were recorded for this clonotype. Antigen specificity is unknown. TCRdb analysed the RT-PCR reads with MiXCR anew, one entry per CDR3 protein. The sample comprises more than 600,000 distinct CDR3 sequences, about 18% of which are singletons, and approximately 10% rests with the top ten. Germline-derived CDR1 and CDR2 are SGHTA and FQGNSA. CDR3 size: 13 residues. V gave up 2 bases and J gave up 6 bases, with 11 bases separating them. The sample was PBMCs from blood, taken around 5 days after vaccination. The sequence derives from a man aged 50-59 years who received an inactivated influenza vaccine. The chain is built from TRBV7-2 and TRBJ2-7; D gene ambiguous. CDR3: CASSLYQATEQYF. The CDR3 coding sequence is TGTGCCAGCAGCTTATATCAAGCGACCGAGCAGTACTTC. Full variable domain (remainder filled in from reference TRBV7-2 and TRBJ2-7): GAGVSQSPSNKVTEKGKDVELRCDPISGHTALYWYRQSLGQGLEFLIYFQGNSAPDKSGLPSDRFSAERTGGSVSTLTIQRTQQEDSAVYLCASSLYQATEQYFGPGTRLTVT.